The 7 T cell receptor beta chains listed next were all sequenced from one sample in a study of Ad26.COV2.S vaccination and SARS-CoV-2 variants listed by TCRdb under 2021. Taken with the paper, the label for treatment or condition translates to: some 20 received Ad26.COV2.S at low or high dose, single or two shots; about 5 received placebo; per-sample allocation not given. Repertoires of vaccine and placebo recipients were sequenced from samples collected on day 63 after the first injection. The method was the immunoSEQ multiplex PCR assay. The immuneACCESS repertoire file appears here via TCRdb, limited to in-frame rearrangements. These files lack a portion of the clones; in checked studies, under half of the deficit traces to unresolved V genes, and the cause of the others is not known. The sample includes 250,000 to 300,000 clones, with approximately 89% observed a single time. The top ten hold under 4% of the sample.

The sample was peripheral blood, taken in a trial of Ad26.COV2.S vaccine versus placebo. These receptors all come from a person between 18 and 60 years old who received the Ad26.COV2.S COVID-19 vaccine or a placebo.

The V call is TRBV5-1, the J call TRBJ1-2, with 8 nucleotides matching TRBD1. The germline CDR1 and CDR2 sequences are SGHRS and YFSETQ. The ends lost 4 bases at V and 8 bases at J; junction bases unmatched: 10. The CDR3 runs to 14 residues. The CDR3 bases are TGCGCCAGCAGCGCTGACAGGGGCGGTGTCGGCTACACCTTC. Translation gives CASSADRGGVGYTF.

This chain links TRBV7-6 with TRBJ2-2; 8 bases are shared with TRBD1. Germline lookup yields CDR1 SGHVS and CDR2 FNYEAQ. With 5 bases clipped from V and 1 base from J, the junction kept 6 bases outside the gene matches. CDR3 length: 16 amino acids. CDR3 sequence (DNA): TGTGCCAGCAGCCCTCGACAGGGGAGGAACACCGGGGAGCTGTTTTTT. Translation: CASSPRQGRNTGELFF.

This chain joins TRBV29-1 and TRBJ2-1, with no clear D. The CDR3 sequence is 14 residues long. V was cut by 4 bases and J by 8 bases, with 18 bases left in between. Germline V gives CDR1 SQVTM, CDR2 ANQGSEA. CDR3 coding DNA: TGCAGCGTTGGTGTCAGTGGTAGCCACCATGAGCAGTTCTTC. It yields the protein CSVGVSGSHHEQFF.

The chain uses TRBV6-6 and TRBJ2-1; 7 nucleotides match TRBD2. This CDR3 is 16 amino acids long. Germline assignment: CDR1 MNHNY and CDR2 SVGAGI (reference sequence). The J segment lost 4 bases and the V segment lost 2 bases, leaving 8 bases of the junction unmatched. The CDR3 reads CASSYRAGAGYNEQFF. The CDR3 DNA follows: TGTGCCAGCAGTTACCGGGCGGGAGCGGGGTACAATGAGCAGTTCTTC.

CDR3 amino acids: CASSVRDSTGTQYF. CDR3 DNA sequence: TGTGCCAGCAGCGTGCGGGACTCAACTGGGACCCAGTACTTC. The V and J genes are TRBV9 and TRBJ2-5, with TRBD2 as a possible D gene (6 bases). Germline CDR1 reads SGDLS; CDR2 reads YYNGEE. V shed 2 bases and J shed 7 bases, with 15 bases lying between them. CDR3 length: 14 residues.

V and J are TRBV5-4 and TRBJ2-3; TRBD2 matches at 10 bases. V shed 2 bases, J shed 7 bases, and the junction held 7 bases outside the gene matches. CDR1 and CDR2 (germline): SGHNT, YYREEE (reference sequence). This CDR3 has 15 residues. CDR3 region: CASSLRTSGTYTQYF. Here the CDR3 DNA reads TGTGCCAGCAGCTTACGGACTAGCGGAACCTATACGCAGTATTTT.

The CDR3 bases are TGCAGCGTCCGGGACAGGGGGCGGACTGAAGCTTTCTTT. Residues: CSVRDRGRTEAFF. V is TRBV29-1 and J is TRBJ1-1; 12 positions agree with TRBD1. This CDR3 has 13 amino acids. Germline CDR1 is SQVTM and CDR2 is ANQGSEA. Unmatched junction bases numbered 4, after V lost 6 bases and J lost 5 bases.